This entry concerns a single TCR beta chain. This clone occurred a few times. Its target antigen remains unknown. Within one base of it there is no much larger clone, and no base qualities were kept. TCRbeta CDR3 regions were amplified from genomic DNA by means of the immunoSEQ Assay, a bias-controlled multiplex PCR. From the authors' description of their analysis: Nucleated cell counts per sample were estimated from amplification of reference gene primers within the assay. To quantify the absolute abundance of each unique TCRbeta CDR3 rearrangement, sequence reads were collapsed and filtered. For each sample, productive Simpson clonality was calculated as the square root of Simpson's diversity index over productive rearrangements. The source is immuneACCESS, and TCRdb retained only in-frame sequences with V and J called. Part of the clones is not carried over; for the studies checked, unresolved V genes explain less than half of this, and the remainder is unexplained. V and J calls and clone size are as listed in that table; D and trimming were resolved from the DNA. In this sample the table shows roughly 100,000 clones, around nine tenths of which occur a single time. The ten biggest clones cover approximately 3.1% of the sample.

The sample comes from a study of blood T cell repertoires in COVID-19 (TCRdb year 2020). About the investigation overall: Samples covering the acute and convalescent phases of COVID-19 were provided by collaborators in the United States, Italy and Spain. The samples were drawn from the first 160 participants of the ongoing ImmuneRACE study and from some 1,300 subjects provided by 6 global collaborators. The prospective study material was composed of cDNA or gDNA derived from T cells, B-cell-depleted T cells, or PBMCs. Subjects who had been exposed to COVID-19, were actively infected with it, or had recovered from it provided the deeply sampled blood TCRbeta repertoires that made up the dataset. The sample metadata nearly always contained a de-identified subject ID, COVID-19 status, age in years and sex. The repertoires were released in a freely available public database meant as a resource for research on the immune response to SARS-CoV-2. Where available, HLA class I and class II types were taken from metadata supplied by the sample provider and were not determined by assay-based typing.

What the authors observed across the whole study: The quantity of clinical and demographic metadata differed by source and by participant and was supplied without curation.

Whole blood was collected in K2EDTA tubes by collaborating institutions according to the institutions' own protocols. For TCRbeta analysis, collaborators shipped samples in one of three forms: frozen whole blood, isolated PBMCs, or DNA extracted from either of those sample types. The CDR3 runs 15 residues from the cysteine to the phenylalanine. Only the CDR3 portion is preserved as DNA: 45 bases, with reading frame beginning at the first base. CDR1 and CDR2, looked up from the germline V gene, are MDHEN and SYDVKM. Here V drops 6 bases and J drops 7 bases, and the junction holds 12 bases not matched to any gene.

In this chain, TRBV28 is recombined with TRBJ1-2; TRBD1 fits 9 bases in the junction. This TCR was recovered from a man aged 45 to 65 in a cohort sampled during active COVID-19. The sequenced material came from peripheral blood. CDR3 loop: CASSPRDRAASGYTF. The DNA sequence is given as TGTGCCAGCAGCCCCCGGGACAGGGCGGCTAGTGGCTACACCTTC.